The rows below give T cell receptor beta chains drawn from one sample of a study of OX40 agonist ivuxolimab in advanced cancers. Assay: immunoSEQ multiplex PCR; the TCRdb copy retains only in-frame clones and omits some. Counted here are tens of thousands of clones, approximately 85% occurring once; the ten biggest clones make up around 4.1%. Sequenced here: CD4+ or CD8+ T cells sorted from blood, sampled in a trial of the OX40 agonist ivuxolimab. These receptors were obtained from an adult with an advanced solid tumor such as melanoma, head and neck, liver or kidney cancer. Both conserved end residues are part of each CDR3. Where a row states a size, it is once, few, many or the class of an expanded clone; other rows omit it.

J gene: TRBJ1-4
clone size: NA
V gene: TRBV21-1
CDR3 length: 17
CDR3 protein: CASSKPPPGRANEKLFF

J gene: TRBJ2-7
clone size: NA
V gene: TRBV29-1
CDR3 length: 11
CDR3 protein: CSVERGYEQYF

J gene: TRBJ2-7
clone size: NA
V gene: TRBV19
CDR3 length: 14
CDR3 protein: CASKRTSGSDEQYF

J gene: TRBJ2-3
clone size: NA
V gene: TRBV2
CDR3 length: 14
CDR3 protein: CASSEARGTDTQYF

J gene: TRBJ2-1
clone size: NA
V gene: TRBV9
CDR3 length: 17
CDR3 protein: CASSVAPSGRVGHEQFF

J gene: TRBJ2-5
clone size: once
V gene: TRBV6-6
CDR3 length: 13
CDR3 protein: CATLPRVGETQYF

J gene: TRBJ2-7
clone size: few
V gene: TRBV11-3
CDR3 length: 16
CDR3 protein: CASSWGPGTGVPEQYF

J gene: TRBJ1-2
clone size: NA
V gene: TRBV15
CDR3 length: 16
CDR3 protein: CATSRDRGLGGRSQVF

J gene: TRBJ2-3
clone size: NA
V gene: TRBV19
CDR3 length: 14
CDR3 protein: CASSPSGRTDTQYF

J gene: TRBJ2-5
clone size: NA
V gene: TRBV6-6
CDR3 length: 14
CDR3 protein: CASSLRLETATQYF

J gene: TRBJ2-5
clone size: NA
V gene: TRBV5-1
CDR3 length: 15
CDR3 protein: CASSPLAAGAETQYF

J gene: TRBJ1-6
clone size: NA
V gene: TRBV7-6
CDR3 length: 14
CDR3 protein: CASSTRVSNSPLHF

J gene: TRBJ1-3
clone size: NA
V gene: TRBV9
CDR3 length: 15
CDR3 protein: CASSQGGFSGNTIYF

J gene: TRBJ1-1
clone size: NA
V gene: TRBV19
CDR3 length: 13
CDR3 protein: CASSMQGNTEAFF

J gene: NA
clone size: NA
V gene: TRBV28
CDR3 length: 17
CDR3 protein: CASSARDSLFGINEQYF

J gene: TRBJ1-1
clone size: once
V gene: TRBV6-5
CDR3 length: 13
CDR3 protein: CASSRVWGAEAFF

J gene: TRBJ1-6
clone size: NA
V gene: TRBV27
CDR3 length: 15
CDR3 protein: CASSLHGTGITPLHF

J gene: TRBJ2-7
clone size: NA
V gene: TRBV7-2
CDR3 length: 16
CDR3 protein: CASSLMGRTPTYEQYF

J gene: TRBJ1-1
clone size: once
V gene: TRBV5-1
CDR3 length: 13
CDR3 protein: CASSSNGATEAFF

J gene: TRBJ2-2
clone size: NA
V gene: TRBV11-3
CDR3 length: 15
CDR3 protein: CASSLGTAGTGELFF

J gene: TRBJ1-5
clone size: NA
V gene: TRBV29-1
CDR3 length: 12
CDR3 protein: CSVAGGNQPQHF